This TCR beta chain comes out of a study of regulatory T cells in long-lasting Graves disease. Study-level findings and limits: When disease was persistent, TRBV28, TRBJ1-2 and TRBJ2-5 were the favored segments. Persistent cases of Graves' showed reduced TCR diversity relative to newly diagnosed patients.

Germline-derived CDR1 and CDR2 are LGHNA and YSLEER. The CDR3 length is 13 residues. Trimming at V came to 1 base and at J to 7 bases, leaving 3 bases not matched to a gene. This clonotype has a handful of counts. Antigen specificity is unknown. HTBI primers from iRepertoire and Arm-PCR of CDR3 regions yielded the TCR beta libraries. TCRdb reanalysed the multiplex PCR reads using MiXCR and keeps one entry per CDR3 protein. The sample carries hundreds of thousands of distinct CDR3 sequences, 15% recorded once. Time point here: newly diagnosed GD, antithyroid drugs for less than 3 months. RNA isolated from PBMCs was used to make the TCR library. These data are also associated with another study on T cells in Graves' hyperthyroidism and ophthalmopathy. Per that paper: Stable hyperthyroidism: no ophthalmopathy progression over 18 months of follow-up. A first-round RT-PCR of the TCR CDR3 used the HTBI primer set.

The chain carries TRBV4-3 and TRBJ2-7, with 8 bases lining up with TRBD1. Here the sequenced sample was peripheral blood mononuclear cells (PBMCs), taken at new diagnosis, from a patient treated with antithyroid drugs. This receptor was taken from a middle-aged woman with Graves disease. The CDR3 sequence: CASSQGQGWEQYF. The CDR3 nucleotides are TGCGCCAGCAGCCAAGGACAGGGGTGGGAGCAGTACTTC.